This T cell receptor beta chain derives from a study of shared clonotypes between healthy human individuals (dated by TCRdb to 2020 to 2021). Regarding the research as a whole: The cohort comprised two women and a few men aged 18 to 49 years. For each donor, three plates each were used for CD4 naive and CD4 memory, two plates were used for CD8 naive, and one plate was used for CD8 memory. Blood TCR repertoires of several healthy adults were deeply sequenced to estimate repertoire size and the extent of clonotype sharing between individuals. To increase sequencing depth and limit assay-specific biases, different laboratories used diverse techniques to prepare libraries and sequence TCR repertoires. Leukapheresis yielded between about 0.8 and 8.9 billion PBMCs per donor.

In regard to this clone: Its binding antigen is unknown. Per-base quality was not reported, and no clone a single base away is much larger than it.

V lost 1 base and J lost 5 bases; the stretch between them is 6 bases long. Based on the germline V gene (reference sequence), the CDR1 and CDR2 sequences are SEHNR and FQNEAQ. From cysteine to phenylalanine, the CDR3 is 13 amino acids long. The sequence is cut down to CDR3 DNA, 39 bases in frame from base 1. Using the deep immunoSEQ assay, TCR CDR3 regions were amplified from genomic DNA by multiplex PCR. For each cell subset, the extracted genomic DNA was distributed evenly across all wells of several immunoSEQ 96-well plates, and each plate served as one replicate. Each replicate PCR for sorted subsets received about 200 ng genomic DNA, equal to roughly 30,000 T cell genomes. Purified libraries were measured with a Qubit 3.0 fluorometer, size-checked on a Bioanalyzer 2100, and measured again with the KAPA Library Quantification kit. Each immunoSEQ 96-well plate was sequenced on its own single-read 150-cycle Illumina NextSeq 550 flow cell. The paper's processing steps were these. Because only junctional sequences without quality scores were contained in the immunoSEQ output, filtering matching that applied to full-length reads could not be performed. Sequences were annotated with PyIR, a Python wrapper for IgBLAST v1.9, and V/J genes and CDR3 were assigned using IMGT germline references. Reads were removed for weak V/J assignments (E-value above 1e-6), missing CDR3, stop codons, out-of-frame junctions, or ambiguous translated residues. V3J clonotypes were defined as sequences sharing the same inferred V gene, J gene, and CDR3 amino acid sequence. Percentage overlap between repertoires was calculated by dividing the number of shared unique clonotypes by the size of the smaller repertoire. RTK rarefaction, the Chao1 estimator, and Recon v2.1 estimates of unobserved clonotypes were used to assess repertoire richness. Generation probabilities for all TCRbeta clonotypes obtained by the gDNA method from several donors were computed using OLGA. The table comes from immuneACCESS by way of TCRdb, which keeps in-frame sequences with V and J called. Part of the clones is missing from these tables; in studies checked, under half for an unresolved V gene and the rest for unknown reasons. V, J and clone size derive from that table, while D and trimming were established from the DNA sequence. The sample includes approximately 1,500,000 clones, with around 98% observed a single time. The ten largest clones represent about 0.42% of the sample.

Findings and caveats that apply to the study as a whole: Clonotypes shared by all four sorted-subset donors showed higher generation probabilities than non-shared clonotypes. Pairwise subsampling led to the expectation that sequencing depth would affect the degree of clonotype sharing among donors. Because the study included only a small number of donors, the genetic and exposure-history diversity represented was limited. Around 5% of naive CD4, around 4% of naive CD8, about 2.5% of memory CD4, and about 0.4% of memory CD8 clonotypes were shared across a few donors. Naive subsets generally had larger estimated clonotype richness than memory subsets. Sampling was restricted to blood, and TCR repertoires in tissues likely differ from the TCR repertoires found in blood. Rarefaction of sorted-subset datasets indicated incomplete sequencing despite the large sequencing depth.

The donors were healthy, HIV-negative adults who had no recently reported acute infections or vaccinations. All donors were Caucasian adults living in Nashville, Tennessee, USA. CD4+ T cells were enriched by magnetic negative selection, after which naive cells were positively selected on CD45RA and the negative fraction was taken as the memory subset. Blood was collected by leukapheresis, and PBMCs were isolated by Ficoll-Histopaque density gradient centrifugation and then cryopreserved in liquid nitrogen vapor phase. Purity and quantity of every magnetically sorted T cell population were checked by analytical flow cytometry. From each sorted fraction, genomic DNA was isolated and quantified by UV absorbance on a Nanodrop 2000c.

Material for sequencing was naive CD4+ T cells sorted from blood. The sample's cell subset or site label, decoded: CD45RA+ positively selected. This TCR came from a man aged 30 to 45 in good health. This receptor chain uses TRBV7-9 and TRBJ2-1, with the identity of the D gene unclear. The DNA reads TGTGCCAGCAGCTTAGAAAGAAACAATGAGCAGTTCTTC. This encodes CASSLERNNEQFF.